This T cell receptor beta chain derives from a study of blood T cell repertoires in COVID-19. Study at large: PBMCs, B-cell-depleted T cells, or T cells provided the cDNA or gDNA that made up the material.

This CDR3 has 15 amino acids. V lost 6 bases, J lost 0 bases, and 12 bases lay in between. Per germline, CDR1 MDHEN and CDR2 SYDVKM. Profiled with immunoSEQ multiplex PCR; TCRdb holds only in-frame clones, not every one. Of 110,000 or so clones listed, approximately 80% are singletons. The receptor was derived from a man between 65 and 85 years old with acute or convalescent COVID-19. This sequence joins TRBV28 and TRBJ1-3; perhaps TRBD1 as D (5 bases). The specimen sequenced was peripheral blood. The CDR3 region has the DNA TGTGCCAGCAGCATTACAGGCTACTCTGGAAACACCATATATTTT. Translation: CASSITGYSGNTIYF.